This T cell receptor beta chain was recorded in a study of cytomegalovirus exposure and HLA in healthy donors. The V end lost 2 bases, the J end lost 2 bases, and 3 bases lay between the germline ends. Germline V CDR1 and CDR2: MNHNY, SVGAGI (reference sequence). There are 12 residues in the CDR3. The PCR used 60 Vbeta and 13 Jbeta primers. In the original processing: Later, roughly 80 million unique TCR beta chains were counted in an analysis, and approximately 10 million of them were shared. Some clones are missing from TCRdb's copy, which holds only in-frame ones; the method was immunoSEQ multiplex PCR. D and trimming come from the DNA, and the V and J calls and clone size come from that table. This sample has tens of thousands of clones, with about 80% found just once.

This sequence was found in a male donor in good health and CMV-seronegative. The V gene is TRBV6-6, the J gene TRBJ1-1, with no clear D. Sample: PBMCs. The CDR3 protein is CASSYRNTEAFF. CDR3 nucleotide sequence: TGTGCCAGCAGTTACCGTAACACTGAAGCTTTCTTT.